A single sample gave rise to the 5 T cell receptor beta chains below, sequenced in a study of blood T cell repertoires in COVID-19. Measured with immunoSEQ multiplex PCR; TCRdb has only the in-frame clones, and not every one. Among fewer than 150,000 clones listed, around nine tenths were seen once. The sequenced sample consisted of peripheral blood. Every receptor here comes from a woman in her 70s who had recovered from COVID-19.

The chain uses TRBV4-1 and TRBJ1-5; TRBD1 matches at 7 bases. Germline CDR1 MGHRA, CDR2 YSYEKL. The junction had 8 bases not matched to a gene; V was cut back by 0 bases and J by 6 bases. CDR3 length: 16 residues. CDR3 DNA sequence: TGCGCCAGCAGCCAAGAAAGACAGGGAGCCATTCAGCCCCAGCATTTT. Amino acid sequence: CASSQERQGAIQPQHF.

This rearrangement joins TRBV7-9 to TRBJ1-4, with 7 bases identical to TRBD1. The CDR3 is 15 residues long. V gave up 1 base and J gave up 4 bases; unmatched junction bases: 3. CDR1 SEHNR and CDR2 FQNEAQ come from the germline V gene (reference sequence). The CDR3 DNA reads as TGTGCCAGCAGCTTAGGGGACAGAGTTAATGAAAAACTGTTTTTT. This codes for CASSLGDRVNEKLFF.

The chain is built from TRBV4-3 and TRBJ2-1; possibly TRBD2 for D (5 bases). V was trimmed by 3 bases and J by 6 bases, leaving 15 bases between them. This CDR3 is 15 amino acids long. Germline lookup yields CDR1 LGHNA and CDR2 YSLEER. The CDR3 sequence: CASSHLTGSGNEQFF. As DNA, the CDR3 is TGCGCCAGCAGCCACCTCACGGGGTCGGGCAATGAGCAGTTCTTC.

V usage is TRBV27 and J usage is TRBJ1-5; D remains unclear. Germline CDR1 and CDR2: MNHEY and SMNVEV (reference sequence). Trimming pared 2 bases from V and 0 bases from J, leaving 14 bases between. The length of the CDR3 is 17 residues. The CDR3 sequence is CASSLKAGWGSNQPQHF. The CDR3 nucleotides are TGTGCCAGCAGTTTAAAGGCGGGTTGGGGTAGCAATCAGCCCCAGCATTTT.

V and J are TRBV4-3 and TRBJ2-6; D is possibly TRBD1 (5 bases). CDR3 length: 18 amino acids. V lost 0 bases and J lost 5, with 17 bases in between. Germline CDR1 and CDR2: LGHNA and YSLEER. This CDR3 reads CASSQEITGNRRANVLTF. The CDR3 DNA sequence: TGCGCCAGCAGCCAAGAAATAACAGGTAACCGCCGGGCCAACGTCCTGACTTTC.